This TCR beta chain was documented in a study of PD-L1 blockade in urothelial cancer. This CDR3 is 16 amino acids long. CDR1 is SEHNR and CDR2 is FQNEAQ in the germline V gene (reference sequence). After removal of 1 base from V and 4 bases from J, the junction contained 9 bases not matched to a gene. The protocol was immunoSEQ multiplex PCR, while the TCRdb copy is restricted to in-frame clones and leaves out a portion. In the table there are about 45,000 clones, more than 75% of which are singletons. This sequence joins TRBV7-9 and TRBJ1-2, with 7 bases identical to TRBD1. The source is a woman in her sixties or seventies with urothelial cancer. The starting material was PBMCs, obtained around atezolizumab (anti-PD-L1) treatment. CDR3 sequence (DNA): TGTGCCAGCAGCTTAGAATGGTTGAGGGGGCCCTATGGCTACACCTTC. Its translation is CASSLEWLRGPYGYTF.